This T cell receptor (beta chain) stems from a study of T cell responses to AZD1222 COVID-19 vaccine. Study-wide context: Some second doses came at about 4 weeks and others at about 12 weeks; these were pooled. Whole-study findings and limits: Spike-specific TCR breadth and depth both grew after two AZD1222 doses. Sampling that yielded the repertoires occurred only after the peak T cell response.

Libraries were prepared by immunoSEQ multiplex PCR; TCRdb keeps only in-frame clonotypes and omits some of them. The sample holds about 150,000 clones, roughly 89% seen once. The V end lost 4 bases, the J end lost 4 bases, and 14 bases lay between the germline ends. This CDR3 has 14 residues. CDR1 is SGDLS, CDR2 YYNGEE, per germline. A remark on this clone: Its antigen is still unknown. Other DNA sequences in this specimen translate into the identical CDR3.

This chain joins TRBV9 and TRBJ1-1; D uncertain. This receptor was obtained from an adult in good health. The sample here was peripheral blood, taken on day 0 of AZD1222 vaccination. CDR3 loop: CASSPQTGGTEAFF. As DNA, the CDR3 is TGTGCCAGCAGCCCTCAGACTGGAGGCACTGAAGCTTTCTTT.